Given below is one T cell receptor beta chain in context. No antigen is known for it. Germline assignment: CDR1 LGHNA and CDR2 YNFKEQ. J gave up 7 bases and V 8 bases, and 12 bases lay outside the gene matches. This CDR3 has 15 residues. This entry comes from a study of OX40 agonist ivuxolimab in advanced cancers. Overall study results and limits: Dosing at 0.1 to 3.0 mg/kg was accompanied by clonal expansion of CD4+ and CD8+ blood T cells by week 6.

Here immunoSEQ multiplex PCR was the method, and the copy in TCRdb shows in-frame clones only, minus some. The table lists about 67,000 clones, about 88% of them singletons, with over 0.25% in the top ten. The material was CD4+ or CD8+ T cells sorted from blood, obtained in a trial of the OX40 agonist ivuxolimab. V is TRBV4-2 and J is TRBJ2-4; the match to TRBD1 covers 9 bases. This receptor was obtained from an adult with an advanced solid tumor such as melanoma, head and neck, liver or kidney cancer. The CDR3 DNA reads TGTGCCAGCGGACATACCGGGACAGGGAGGAACATTCAGTACTTC. Protein sequence: CASGHTGTGRNIQYF.